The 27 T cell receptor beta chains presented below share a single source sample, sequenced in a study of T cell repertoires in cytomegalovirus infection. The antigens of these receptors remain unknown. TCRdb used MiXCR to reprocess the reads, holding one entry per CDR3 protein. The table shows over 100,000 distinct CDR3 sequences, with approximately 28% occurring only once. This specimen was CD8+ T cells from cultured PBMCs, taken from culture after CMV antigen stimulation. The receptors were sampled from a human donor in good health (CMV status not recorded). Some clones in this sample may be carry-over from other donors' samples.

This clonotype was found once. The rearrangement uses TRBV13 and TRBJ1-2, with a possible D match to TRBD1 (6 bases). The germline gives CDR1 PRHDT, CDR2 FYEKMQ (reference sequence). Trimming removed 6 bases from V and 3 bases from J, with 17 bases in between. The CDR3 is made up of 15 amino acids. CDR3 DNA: TGTGCCAGCAGTTCCGACCGGGGGCAGGACTATGGCTACACCTTC. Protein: CASSSDRGQDYGYTF.

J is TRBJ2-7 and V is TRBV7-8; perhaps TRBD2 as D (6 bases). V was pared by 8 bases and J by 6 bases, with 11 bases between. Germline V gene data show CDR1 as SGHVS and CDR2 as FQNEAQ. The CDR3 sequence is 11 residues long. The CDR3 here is CASYGGIEQYF. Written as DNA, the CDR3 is TGTGCCAGCTATGGGGGGATCGAGCAGTACTTC.

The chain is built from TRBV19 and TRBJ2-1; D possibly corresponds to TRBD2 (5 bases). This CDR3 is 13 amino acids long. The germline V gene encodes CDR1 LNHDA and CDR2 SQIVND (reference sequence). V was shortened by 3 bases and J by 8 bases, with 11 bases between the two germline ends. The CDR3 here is CASSMDWAYEQFF. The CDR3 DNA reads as TGTGCCAGTAGTATGGACTGGGCATATGAGCAGTTCTTC.

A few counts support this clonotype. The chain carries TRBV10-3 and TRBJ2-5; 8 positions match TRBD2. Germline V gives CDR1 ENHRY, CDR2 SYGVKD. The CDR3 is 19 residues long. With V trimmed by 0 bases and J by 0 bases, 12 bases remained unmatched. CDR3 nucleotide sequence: TGTGCCATCAGTGAGTCGAAGCTTGGAGCGGGGGCGTACCAAGAGACCCAGTACTTC. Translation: CAISESKLGAGAYQETQYF.

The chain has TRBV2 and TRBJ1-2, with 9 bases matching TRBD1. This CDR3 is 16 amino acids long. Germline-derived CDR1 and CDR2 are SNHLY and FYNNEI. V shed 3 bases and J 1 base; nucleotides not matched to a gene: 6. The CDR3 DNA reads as TGTGCCAGCAGTGACCTGGGGACAGGGAGTAACTATGGCTACACCTTC. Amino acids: CASSDLGTGSNYGYTF.

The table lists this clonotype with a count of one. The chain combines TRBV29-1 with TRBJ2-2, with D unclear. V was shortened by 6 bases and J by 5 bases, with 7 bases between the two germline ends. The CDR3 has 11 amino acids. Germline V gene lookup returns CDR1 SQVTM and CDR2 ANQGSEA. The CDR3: CSVVKTGELFF. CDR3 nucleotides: TGCAGCGTAGTGAAGACCGGGGAGCTGTTTTTT.

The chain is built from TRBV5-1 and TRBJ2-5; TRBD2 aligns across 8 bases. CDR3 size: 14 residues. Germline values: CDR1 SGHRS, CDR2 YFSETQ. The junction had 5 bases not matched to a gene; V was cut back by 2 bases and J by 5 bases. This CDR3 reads CASSFRGGRETQYF. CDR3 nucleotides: TGCGCCAGCAGCTTCCGGGGGGGCCGTGAGACCCAGTACTTC. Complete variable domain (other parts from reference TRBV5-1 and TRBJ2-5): KAGVTQTPRYLIKTRGQQVTLSCSPISGHRSVSWYQQTPGQGLQFLFEYFSETQRNKGNFPGRFSGRQFSNSRSEMNVSTLELGDSALYLCASSFRGGRETQYFGPGTRLLVL.

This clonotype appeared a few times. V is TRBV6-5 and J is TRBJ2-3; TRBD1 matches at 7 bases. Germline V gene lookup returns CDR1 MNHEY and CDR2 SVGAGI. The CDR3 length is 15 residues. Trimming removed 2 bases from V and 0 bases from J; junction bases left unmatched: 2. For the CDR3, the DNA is TGTGCCAGCAGTTACCGGGACAGTAGCACAGATACGCAGTATTTT. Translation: CASSYRDSSTDTQYF.

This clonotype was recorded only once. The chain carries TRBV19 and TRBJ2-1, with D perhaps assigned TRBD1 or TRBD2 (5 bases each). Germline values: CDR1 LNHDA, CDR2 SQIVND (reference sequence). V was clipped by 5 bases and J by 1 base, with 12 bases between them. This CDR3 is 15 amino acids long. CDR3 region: CASSGWGLSYNEQFF. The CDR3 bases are TGTGCCAGTAGTGGCTGGGGGTTATCCTACAATGAGCAGTTCTTC. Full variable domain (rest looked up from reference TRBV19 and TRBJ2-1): DGGITQSPKYLFRKEGQNVTLSCEQNLNHDAMYWYRQDPGQGLRLIYYSQIVNDFQKGDIAEGYSVSREKKESFPLTVTSAQKNPTAFYLCASSGWGLSYNEQFFGPGTRLTVL.

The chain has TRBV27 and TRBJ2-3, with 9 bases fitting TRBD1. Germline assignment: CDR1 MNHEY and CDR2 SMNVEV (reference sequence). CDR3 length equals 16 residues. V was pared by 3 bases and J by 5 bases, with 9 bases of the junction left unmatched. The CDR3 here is CASSLMGQGLGDTQYF. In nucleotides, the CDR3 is TGTGCCAGCAGTTTGATGGGACAGGGTCTTGGAGATACGCAGTATTTT.

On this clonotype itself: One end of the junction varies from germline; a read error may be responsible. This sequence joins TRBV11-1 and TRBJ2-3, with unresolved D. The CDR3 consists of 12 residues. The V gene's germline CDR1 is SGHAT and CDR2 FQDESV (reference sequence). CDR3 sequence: CASSLGAQDNIF. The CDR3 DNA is TGTGCCAGCAGCTTAGGTGCGCAAGATAATATTTTT. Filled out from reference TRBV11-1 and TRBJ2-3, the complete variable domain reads EAEVAQSPRYKITEKSQAVAFWCDPISGHATLYWYRQILGQGPELLVQFQDESVVDDSQLPKDRFSAERLKGVDSTLKIQPAELGDSAMYLCASSLGAQDNIFGPGTRLTVL.

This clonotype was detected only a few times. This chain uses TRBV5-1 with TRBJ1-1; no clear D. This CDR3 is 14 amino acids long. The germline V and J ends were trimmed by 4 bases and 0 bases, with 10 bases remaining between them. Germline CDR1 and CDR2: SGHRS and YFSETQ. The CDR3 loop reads CASSLTPMNTEAFF. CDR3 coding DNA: TGCGCCAGCAGCCTTACGCCGATGAACACTGAAGCTTTCTTT.

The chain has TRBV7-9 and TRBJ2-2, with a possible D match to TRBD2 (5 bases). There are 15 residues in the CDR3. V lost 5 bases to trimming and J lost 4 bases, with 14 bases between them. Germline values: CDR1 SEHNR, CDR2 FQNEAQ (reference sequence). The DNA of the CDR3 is TGTGCCAGCAGCAGCATTGAGAGGGTCACCGGGGAGCTGTTTTTT. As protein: CASSSIERVTGELFF.

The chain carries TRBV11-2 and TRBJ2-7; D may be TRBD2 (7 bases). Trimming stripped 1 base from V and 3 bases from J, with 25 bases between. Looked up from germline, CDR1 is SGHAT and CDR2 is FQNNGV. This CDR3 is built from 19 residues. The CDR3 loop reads CASSLVVEPRGGADYEQYF. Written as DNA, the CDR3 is TGTGCCAGCAGCTTAGTAGTAGAACCCCGAGGGGGGGCGGACTACGAGCAGTACTTC.

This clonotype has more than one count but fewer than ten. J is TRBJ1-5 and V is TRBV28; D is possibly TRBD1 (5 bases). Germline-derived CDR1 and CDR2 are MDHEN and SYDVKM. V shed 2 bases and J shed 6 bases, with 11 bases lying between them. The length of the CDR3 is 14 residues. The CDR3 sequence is CASSLQGTSQPQHF. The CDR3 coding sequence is TGTGCCAGCAGTTTACAGGGAACCTCTCAGCCCCAGCATTTT.

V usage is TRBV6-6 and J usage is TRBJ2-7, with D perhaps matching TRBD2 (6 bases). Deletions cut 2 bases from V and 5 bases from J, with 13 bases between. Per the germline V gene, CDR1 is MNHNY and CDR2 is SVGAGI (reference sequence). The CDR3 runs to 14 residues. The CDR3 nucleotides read TGTGCCAGCAGTTACGCAATACTAGCAGACGAGCAGTACTTC. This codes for CASSYAILADEQYF.

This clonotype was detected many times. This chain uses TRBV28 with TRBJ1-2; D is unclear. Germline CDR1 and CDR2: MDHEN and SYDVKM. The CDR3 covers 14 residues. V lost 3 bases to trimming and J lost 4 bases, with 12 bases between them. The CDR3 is CASSLVSGFYGYTF. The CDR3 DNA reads TGTGCCAGCAGTTTGGTTAGCGGGTTCTATGGCTACACCTTC.

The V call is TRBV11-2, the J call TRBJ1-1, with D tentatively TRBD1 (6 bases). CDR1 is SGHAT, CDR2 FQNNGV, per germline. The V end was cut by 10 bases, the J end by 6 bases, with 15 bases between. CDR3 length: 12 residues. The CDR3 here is CATSLRGAEAFF. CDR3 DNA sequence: TGTGCCACAAGCTTAAGGGGGGCTGAAGCTTTCTTT.

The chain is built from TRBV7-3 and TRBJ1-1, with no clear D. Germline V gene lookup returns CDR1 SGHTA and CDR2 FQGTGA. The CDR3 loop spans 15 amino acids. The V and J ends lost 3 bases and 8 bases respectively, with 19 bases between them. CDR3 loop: CASSFGGVPRSEAFF. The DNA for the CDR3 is TGTGCCAGCAGCTTCGGCGGTGTGCCCCGATCGGAAGCTTTCTTT.

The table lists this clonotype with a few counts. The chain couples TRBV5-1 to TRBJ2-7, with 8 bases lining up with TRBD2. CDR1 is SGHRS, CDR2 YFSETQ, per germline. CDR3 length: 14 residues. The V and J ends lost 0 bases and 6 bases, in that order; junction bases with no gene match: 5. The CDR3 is CASSLDGREFEQYF. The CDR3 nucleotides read TGCGCCAGCAGCTTGGACGGGAGGGAATTCGAGCAGTACTTC.

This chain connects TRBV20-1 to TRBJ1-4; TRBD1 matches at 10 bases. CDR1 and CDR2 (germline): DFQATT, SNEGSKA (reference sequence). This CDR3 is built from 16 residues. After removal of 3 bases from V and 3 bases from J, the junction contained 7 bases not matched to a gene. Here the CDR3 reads CSASSDRGQSNEKLFF. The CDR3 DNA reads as TGCAGTGCTAGTAGTGACAGGGGGCAATCTAATGAAAAACTGTTTTTT.

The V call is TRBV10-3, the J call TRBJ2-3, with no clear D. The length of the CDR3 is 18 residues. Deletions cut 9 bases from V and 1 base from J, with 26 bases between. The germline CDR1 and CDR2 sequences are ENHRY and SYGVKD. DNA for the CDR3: TGTGCCATGGGCCCAGAAAGCCTATGGGGATCTGGCACAGATACGCAGTATTTT. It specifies CAMGPESLWGSGTDTQYF.

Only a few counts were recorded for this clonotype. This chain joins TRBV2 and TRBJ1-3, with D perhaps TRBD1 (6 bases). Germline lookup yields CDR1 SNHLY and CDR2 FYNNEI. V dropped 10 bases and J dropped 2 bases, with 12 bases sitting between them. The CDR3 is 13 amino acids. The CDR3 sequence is CAIRGIAGNTIYF. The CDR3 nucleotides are TGTGCCATCAGGGGTATTGCTGGAAACACCATATATTTT.

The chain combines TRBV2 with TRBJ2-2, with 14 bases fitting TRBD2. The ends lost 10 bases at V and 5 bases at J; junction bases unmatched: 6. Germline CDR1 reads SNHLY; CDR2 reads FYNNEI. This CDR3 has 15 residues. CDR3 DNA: TGTGCCATCGACGGGACTAGCGGGGGAACCGGGGAGCTGTTTTTT. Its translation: CAIDGTSGGTGELFF.

The CDR3 here is CASSNGGQGKYNEQFF. CDR3 in DNA: TGTGCCAGCAGTAATGGTGGACAGGGGAAGTACAATGAGCAGTTCTTC. This chain links TRBV12-3 or TRBV12-4 with TRBJ2-1; the match to TRBD1 covers 9 bases. J gave up 4 bases and V 5 bases, and 9 bases lay outside the gene matches. This CDR3 is built from 16 residues.

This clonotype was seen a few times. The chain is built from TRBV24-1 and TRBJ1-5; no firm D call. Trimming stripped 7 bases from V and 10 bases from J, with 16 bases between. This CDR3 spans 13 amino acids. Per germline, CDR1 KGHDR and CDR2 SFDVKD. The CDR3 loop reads CATSPGTRTPQHF. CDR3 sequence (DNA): TGTGCCACCAGCCCCGGAACCCGGACTCCCCAGCATTTT.

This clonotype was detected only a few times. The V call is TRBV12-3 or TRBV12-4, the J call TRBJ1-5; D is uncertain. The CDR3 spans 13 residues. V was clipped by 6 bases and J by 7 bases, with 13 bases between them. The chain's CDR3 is CASRGPGMQPQHF. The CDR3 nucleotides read TGTGCCAGCAGGGGTCCGGGGATGCAGCCCCAGCATTTT.